A selection of T cell receptor beta chains follows, all from one sample in a study of PD-1 blockade in mismatch repair-deficient tumors. The repertoire was sequenced with immunoSEQ multiplex PCR; TCRdb's copy has only in-frame clones and lacks some. The sample has tens of thousands of clones, 83% seen once. The specimen comprised peripheral blood, sampled 12 weeks after starting pembrolizumab. The receptor source for this set is an adult with mismatch repair-deficient cancer. The CDR3 runs from the conserved cysteine through the conserved F or W. A D gene is named only where the DNA matches it firmly. Some rows have no size entry. The others give once, few or many, or a class for an expanded clone.

abundance: -; j_gene: TRBJ1-2; v_gene: TRBV5-8; d_gene: -; CDR3aa: CASSFWELGYGYTF; CDR3nt: TGTGCCAGCAGCTTTTGGGAGTTGGGCTATGGCTACACCTTC
abundance: -; j_gene: TRBJ2-1; v_gene: TRBV4-1; d_gene: TRBD2; CDR3aa: CASRKPGTSGSYNEQFF; CDR3nt: TGCGCCAGCAGAAAGCCCGGGACTAGCGGTTCCTACAATGAGCAGTTCTTC
abundance: -; j_gene: TRBJ2-1; v_gene: TRBV6-4; d_gene: TRBD2; CDR3aa: CASRVTSVNNEQFF; CDR3nt: TGTGCCAGCAGAGTGACTAGCGTCAACAATGAGCAGTTCTTC
abundance: -; j_gene: TRBJ1-2; v_gene: TRBV10-3; d_gene: -; CDR3aa: CAISATYGYTF; CDR3nt: TGTGCCATCAGTGCCACCTATGGCTACACCTTC
abundance: -; j_gene: TRBJ2-1; v_gene: TRBV4-2; d_gene: TRBD2; CDR3aa: CASSQVGSGRNSYNEQFF; CDR3nt: TGTGCCAGCAGCCAAGTAGGTAGCGGGAGAAATTCCTACAATGAGCAGTTCTTC
abundance: -; j_gene: TRBJ2-5; v_gene: TRBV18; d_gene: TRBD1; CDR3aa: CASSLGQGNGETQYF; CDR3nt: TGTGCCAGCTCACTGGGACAGGGCAACGGGGAGACCCAGTACTTC
abundance: -; j_gene: TRBJ2-1; v_gene: TRBV27; d_gene: TRBD2; CDR3aa: CASSFISGRAGHEQFF; CDR3nt: TGTGCCAGCAGTTTCATTAGCGGGAGGGCCGGCCATGAGCAGTTCTTC
abundance: once; j_gene: TRBJ2-3; v_gene: TRBV29-1; d_gene: TRBD2; CDR3aa: CSVAVTSGGTDTQYF; CDR3nt: TGCAGCGTTGCCGTGACTAGCGGGGGCACAGATACGCAGTATTTT
abundance: -; j_gene: TRBJ2-7; v_gene: TRBV28; d_gene: TRBD2; CDR3aa: CASAPNTGGPYEQYF; CDR3nt: TGTGCCAGCGCCCCGAATACGGGAGGGCCTTATGAGCAGTACTTC
abundance: once; j_gene: TRBJ1-2; v_gene: TRBV21-1; d_gene: -; CDR3aa: CASSKEGRGQDYGYTF; CDR3nt: TGTGCCAGCAGCAAAGAAGGGAGGGGACAAGACTATGGCTACACCTTC
abundance: -; j_gene: TRBJ2-7; v_gene: TRBV19; d_gene: -; CDR3aa: CASSLTGSSYEQYF; CDR3nt: TGTGCCAGTAGTTTAACAGGAAGCTCCTACGAGCAGTACTTC
abundance: -; j_gene: TRBJ2-3; v_gene: TRBV4-1; d_gene: -; CDR3aa: CASSPQFTDTQYF; CDR3nt: TGCGCCAGCAGCCCTCAATTCACAGATACGCAGTATTTT
abundance: few; j_gene: TRBJ2-1; v_gene: TRBV7-9; d_gene: -; CDR3aa: CASSSTAASSYNEQFF; CDR3nt: TGTGCCAGCAGCTCGACTGCCGCCAGCTCCTACAATGAGCAGTTCTTC
abundance: -; j_gene: TRBJ1-1; v_gene: TRBV7-6; d_gene: -; CDR3aa: CASSSDSRAEAFF; CDR3nt: TGTGCCAGCAGCTCTGACAGTCGCGCTGAAGCTTTCTTT
abundance: -; j_gene: TRBJ2-1; v_gene: TRBV2; d_gene: TRBD2; CDR3aa: CASKGLAGHNEQFF; CDR3nt: TGTGCCAGCAAGGGACTAGCGGGTCACAATGAGCAGTTCTTC
abundance: -; j_gene: TRBJ2-1; v_gene: TRBV11-3; d_gene: TRBD1; CDR3aa: CASSLVTGGFNEQFF; CDR3nt: TGTGCCAGCAGCTTAGTGACAGGGGGCTTTAATGAGCAGTTCTTC
abundance: -; j_gene: TRBJ1-1; v_gene: TRBV27; d_gene: -; CDR3aa: CASRVDGDTEAFF; CDR3nt: TGTGCCAGCCGAGTAGATGGGGACACTGAAGCTTTCTTT
abundance: once; j_gene: TRBJ1-1; v_gene: TRBV2; d_gene: -; CDR3aa: CASSETREAEAFF; CDR3nt: TGTGCCAGCAGCGAGACCAGGGAGGCTGAAGCTTTCTTT
abundance: -; j_gene: TRBJ1-1; v_gene: TRBV11-1; d_gene: -; CDR3aa: CASSQDSITEAFF; CDR3nt: TGTGCCAGCAGCCAAGACAGTATCACTGAAGCTTTCTTT
abundance: -; j_gene: TRBJ2-5; v_gene: TRBV7-2; d_gene: TRBD2; CDR3aa: CASRPGLGGETQYF; CDR3nt: TGTGCCAGCAGGCCGGGACTAGGCGGGGAGACCCAGTACTTC
abundance: -; j_gene: TRBJ2-5; v_gene: TRBV5-1; d_gene: -; CDR3aa: CASSLEGVHFGETQYF; CDR3nt: TGCGCCAGCAGCTTGGAGGGGGTACATTTTGGGGAGACCCAGTACTTC
abundance: -; j_gene: TRBJ2-1; v_gene: TRBV5-4; d_gene: -; CDR3aa: CASSSSHSYNEQFF; CDR3nt: TGTGCCAGCAGCTCCTCCCATTCCTACAATGAGCAGTTCTTC
abundance: few; j_gene: TRBJ2-7; v_gene: TRBV4-1; d_gene: -; CDR3aa: CASSQGPSYEQYF; CDR3nt: TGCGCCAGCAGCCAGGGGCCCTCCTACGAGCAGTACTTC
abundance: -; j_gene: TRBJ2-1; v_gene: TRBV2; d_gene: TRBD1; CDR3aa: CASSPGQGKQFF; CDR3nt: TGTGCCAGCAGCCCAGGACAGGGTAAGCAGTTCTTC
abundance: -; j_gene: TRBJ1-2; v_gene: TRBV7-2; d_gene: TRBD1; CDR3aa: CASSLERTGVYGYTF; CDR3nt: TGTGCCAGCAGCCTAGAAAGGACAGGGGTCTATGGCTACACCTTC
abundance: -; j_gene: TRBJ2-1; v_gene: TRBV15; d_gene: -; CDR3aa: CATSSFLRGADEQFF; CDR3nt: TGTGCCACCAGCAGTTTTCTACGAGGGGCCGATGAGCAGTTCTTC